This T cell receptor beta chain comes out of a study of HIV-infected patients and healthy controls. TCRdb reprocessed the 5' RACE reads with MiXCR, giving one entry per CDR3 protein. The sample records 55,000 to 70,000 distinct CDR3 sequences, 15% to 20% being singletons. With 2 bases removed from V and 1 base from J, the gap between germline ends came to 5 bases. Germline CDR1 and CDR2: MNHEY and SVGEGT. There are 14 residues in the CDR3. This clonotype was observed a few times. The chain employs TRBV6-2 or TRBV6-3 and TRBJ2-2; possibly TRBD2 for D (5 bases). The sequenced sample consisted of CD4+ T cells from blood. The TCR sequence derives from a human donor in good health. CDR3 amino acids: CASSYRENTGELFF. The CDR3 DNA is TGTGCCAGCAGTTACCGGGAGAACACCGGGGAGCTGTTTTTT.